A selection of T cell receptor beta chains follows, all from one sample in a study of blood T cell repertoires in COVID-19. TCRdb keeps only in-frame clones here, not all; method: immunoSEQ multiplex PCR. The table records 140,000 to 150,000 clones, approximately 86% of them present only once. The sample comprised PBMCs or T cells enriched from blood (not recorded which). The receptors stem from a woman aged 40 to 49 who had recovered from COVID-19. Each CDR3 is given with its conserved first and last residue. A D gene is named only where the DNA matches it firmly. Size tells how often a clone was seen (once, few, many) or the class of an expanded clone, and some rows leave it out.

cdr3_nt: TGCGCCAGCAGCTTGGGCTTGGCTAGCGGGGGGGCAGGTGATACGCAGTATTTT
cdr3_aa: CASSLGLASGGAGDTQYF
clone_size: -
j_call: TRBJ2-3
d_call: TRBD2
v_call: TRBV5-1

cdr3_nt: TGTGCCAGCAGCTTCGCGGCGGGTGTGAACACTGAAGCTTTCTTT
cdr3_aa: CASSFAAGVNTEAFF
clone_size: -
j_call: TRBJ1-1
d_call: -
v_call: TRBV7-8

cdr3_nt: TGTGCCAGCTCATCTAGCGGGGGAACAAGAGAGACCCAGTACTTC
cdr3_aa: CASSSSGGTRETQYF
clone_size: -
j_call: TRBJ2-5
d_call: TRBD2
v_call: TRBV18

cdr3_nt: TGCGCCAGCAGCTTGTTAGGGTCTAGAGGGACTGAAGCTTTCTTT
cdr3_aa: CASSLLGSRGTEAFF
clone_size: -
j_call: TRBJ1-1
d_call: -
v_call: TRBV5-1

cdr3_nt: TGTGCCAGCAGCTCCTTGACCGGGACAGGAGCTTATGGCTACACCTTC
cdr3_aa: CASSSLTGTGAYGYTF
clone_size: once
j_call: TRBJ1-2
d_call: TRBD1
v_call: TRBV11-2

cdr3_nt: TGCGCCAGCAGCCACCAGGGAGGGGGATTGAGGGACACTGAAGCTTTCTTT
cdr3_aa: CASSHQGGGLRDTEAFF
clone_size: -
j_call: TRBJ1-1
d_call: -
v_call: TRBV4-1

cdr3_nt: TGTGCCAGCAGCGGACAGGGGGCAGGTGAAAAACTGTTTTTT
cdr3_aa: CASSGQGAGEKLFF
clone_size: -
j_call: TRBJ1-4
d_call: TRBD1
v_call: TRBV9

cdr3_nt: TGCAGCATCAAGACAGAACAGGGCTACGAGCAGTACTTC
cdr3_aa: CSIKTEQGYEQYF
clone_size: -
j_call: TRBJ2-7
d_call: -
v_call: TRBV29-1

cdr3_nt: TGTGCCAGCAGCTTATCCGGAGACACCATATATTTT
cdr3_aa: CASSLSGDTIYF
clone_size: -
j_call: TRBJ1-3
d_call: -
v_call: TRBV7-2

cdr3_nt: TGCGCCAGCAGCGCCGGGGTCTCAACTAATGAAAAACTGTTTTTT
cdr3_aa: CASSAGVSTNEKLFF
clone_size: -
j_call: TRBJ1-4
d_call: -
v_call: TRBV5-1

cdr3_nt: TGTGCCAGCAGCGCTTGCAGGGGTTTTGGGGCCAACGTCCTGACTTTC
cdr3_aa: CASSACRGFGANVLTF
clone_size: -
j_call: TRBJ2-6
d_call: -
v_call: TRBV21-1

cdr3_nt: TGCGCCAGCAGATCGACAGGGGATGAAGCTTTCTTT
cdr3_aa: CASRSTGDEAFF
clone_size: -
j_call: TRBJ1-1
d_call: TRBD1
v_call: TRBV4-1

cdr3_nt: TGTGCCAGCAGCCAAGATACTAGCGGGGGGCCCAATGAGCAGTTCTTC
cdr3_aa: CASSQDTSGGPNEQFF
clone_size: few
j_call: TRBJ2-1
d_call: TRBD2
v_call: TRBV4-2

cdr3_nt: TGTGCCACCAGCAGAGAACCCTACAGGGCACAAGAGACCCAGTACTTC
cdr3_aa: CATSREPYRAQETQYF
clone_size: once
j_call: TRBJ2-5
d_call: -
v_call: TRBV15

cdr3_nt: TGCGCCAGCAGCTTGGGGAATTGGGGGACAGAGAACACTGAAGCTTTCTTT
cdr3_aa: CASSLGNWGTENTEAFF
clone_size: -
j_call: TRBJ1-1
d_call: TRBD1
v_call: TRBV5-1

cdr3_nt: TGTGCCAGCAGCACCCAACGGACAGGGACCTACGAGCAGTACTTC
cdr3_aa: CASSTQRTGTYEQYF
clone_size: -
j_call: TRBJ2-7
d_call: TRBD1
v_call: TRBV5-8

cdr3_nt: TGTGCCAGCTACGCTACTTGGGTGCGGGAGTCGAATGAGCAGTTCTTC
cdr3_aa: CASYATWVRESNEQFF
clone_size: -
j_call: TRBJ2-1
d_call: TRBD2
v_call: TRBV7-8

cdr3_nt: TGTGCCAGCAGCCCCCAACAGGACGCGGGAATGAACATTCAGTACTTC
cdr3_aa: CASSPQQDAGMNIQYF
clone_size: once
j_call: TRBJ2-4
d_call: -
v_call: TRBV5-8

cdr3_nt: TGCGCCAGCAGCTTGCTAGCGGGGGGCCCCTACGAGCAGTACTTC
cdr3_aa: CASSLLAGGPYEQYF
clone_size: -
j_call: TRBJ2-7
d_call: TRBD2
v_call: TRBV5-1

cdr3_nt: TGTGCCAGCAAGCGGGGACAGGGGACTTACAATGAGCAGTTCTTC
cdr3_aa: CASKRGQGTYNEQFF
clone_size: -
j_call: TRBJ2-1
d_call: TRBD1
v_call: TRBV2

cdr3_nt: TGTGCCAGCAGCTTGGCCGGGACAAAGTTTGACACCGGGGAGCTGTTTTTT
cdr3_aa: CASSLAGTKFDTGELFF
clone_size: -
j_call: TRBJ2-2
d_call: -
v_call: TRBV5-6

cdr3_nt: TGTGCCAGCAGCTTGTCCGGGACTGCAGACGAGCAGTACTTC
cdr3_aa: CASSLSGTADEQYF
clone_size: -
j_call: TRBJ2-7
d_call: -
v_call: TRBV5-6

cdr3_nt: TGTGCCAGCCACAGGGGACCGACGTCTGGAAACACCATATATTTT
cdr3_aa: CASHRGPTSGNTIYF
clone_size: once
j_call: TRBJ1-3
d_call: TRBD1
v_call: TRBV2

cdr3_nt: TGCGCCAGCAGACAAGGACTAGTGGGGGAGCTGTTTTTT
cdr3_aa: CASRQGLVGELFF
clone_size: -
j_call: TRBJ2-2
d_call: TRBD2
v_call: TRBV4-1